Ten or more counts support the clone carrying this T cell receptor (beta chain). No antigen is known for it. The data derive from a study of CD8 T cells in ankylosing spondylitis. Via MiXCR, TCRdb re-called the 5' RACE reads, giving one row per CDR3 protein. Here the sample spans about 220,000 distinct CDR3 sequences, approximately 7.3% being singletons. Germline V gene lookup returns CDR1 DFQATT and CDR2 SNEGSKA (reference sequence). V was clipped by 7 bases and J by 1 base; unmatched bases: 9. The CDR3 loop spans 15 amino acids. Study-wide results and limits: Blood of patients with ankylosing spondylitis appeared to be characterized by a TCR beta motif of fewer than 10 highly homologous variants. With a CD8+ phenotype, disease-linked clones were relatively rare in peripheral blood.

This receptor was identified in a male donor with ankylosing spondylitis. The sequenced sample was blood, either unsorted or a sorted T cell fraction (not recorded which). The V gene is TRBV20-1, the J gene TRBJ2-1, with 8 bases fitting TRBD2. The CDR3 DNA follows: TGCAGTGTTTTGCTAGCGGGCGCGTCCTACAATGAGCAGTTCTTC. It translates to CSVLLAGASYNEQFF.